This T cell receptor (beta chain) was identified during a study of blood T cell repertoires in COVID-19. For the study at large: Material from acute and convalescent COVID-19 was sourced from the United States, Italy and Spain. The cDNA or gDNA used as material had been derived from T cells, B-cell-depleted T cells, or PBMCs.

With V trimmed by 1 base and J by 4 bases, 8 bases remained unmatched. There are 16 residues in the CDR3. CDR1 and CDR2 (germline): KGHSH, LQKENI. As handled by the study authors: From reference gene primer amplification, estimates of nucleated cell counts were derived. Some clones are missing from TCRdb's copy, which holds only in-frame ones; the method was immunoSEQ multiplex PCR. Clonal size and the V and J genes are those of that table, whereas D and trimming came from the DNA. Altogether over 100,000 clones are present, roughly 83% being singletons, with the ten largest covering about 20%. The specimen was peripheral blood. The sequence was obtained from a woman aged 55-75 years with acute or convalescent COVID-19. The chain recombines TRBV18 with TRBJ1-2; TRBD1 matches 8 bases. The CDR3 region has the DNA TGTGCCAGCTCACCACTGGGACAGGAGGGACTCTATGGCTACACCTTC. Translated: CASSPLGQEGLYGYTF.